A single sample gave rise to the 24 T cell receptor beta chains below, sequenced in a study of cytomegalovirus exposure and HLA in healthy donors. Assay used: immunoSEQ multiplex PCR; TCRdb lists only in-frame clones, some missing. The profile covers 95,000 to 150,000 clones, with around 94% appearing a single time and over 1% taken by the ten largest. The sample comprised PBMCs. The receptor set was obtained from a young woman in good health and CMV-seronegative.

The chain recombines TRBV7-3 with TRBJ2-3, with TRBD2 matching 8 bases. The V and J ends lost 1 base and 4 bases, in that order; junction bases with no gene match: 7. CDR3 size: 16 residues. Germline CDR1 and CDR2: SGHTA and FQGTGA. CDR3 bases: TGTGCCAGCAGCTTAATGGGGAGCGGGAGTGCAGATACGCAGTATTTT. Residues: CASSLMGSGSADTQYF.

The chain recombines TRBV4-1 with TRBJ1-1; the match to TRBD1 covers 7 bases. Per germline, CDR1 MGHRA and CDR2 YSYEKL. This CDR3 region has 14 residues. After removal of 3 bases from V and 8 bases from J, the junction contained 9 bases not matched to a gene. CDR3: CASSHQGQAEEAFF. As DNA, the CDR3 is TGCGCCAGCAGCCATCAAGGACAGGCGGAAGAAGCTTTCTTT.

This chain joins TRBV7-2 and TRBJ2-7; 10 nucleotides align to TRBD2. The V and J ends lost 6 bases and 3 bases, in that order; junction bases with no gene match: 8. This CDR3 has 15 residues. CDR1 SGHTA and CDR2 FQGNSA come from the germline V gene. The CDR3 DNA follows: TGTGCCAGCAGGAATCCCAGCGGGGGGGACTACGAGCAGTACTTC. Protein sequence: CASRNPSGGDYEQYF.

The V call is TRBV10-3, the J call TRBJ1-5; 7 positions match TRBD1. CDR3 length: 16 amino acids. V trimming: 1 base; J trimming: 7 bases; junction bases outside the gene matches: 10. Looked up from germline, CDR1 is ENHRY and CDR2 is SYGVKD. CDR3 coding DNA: TGTGCCATCAGTGAGTACTTACAGGGGTCGGGGCAGCCCCAGCATTTT. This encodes CAISEYLQGSGQPQHF.

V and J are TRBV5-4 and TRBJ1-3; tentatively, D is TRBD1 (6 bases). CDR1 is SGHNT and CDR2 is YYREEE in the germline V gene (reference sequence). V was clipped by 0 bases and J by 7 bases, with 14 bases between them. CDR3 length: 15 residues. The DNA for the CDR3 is TGTGCCAGCAGCTTGGACTTAGACAGGCTGAACACCATATATTTT. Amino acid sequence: CASSLDLDRLNTIYF.

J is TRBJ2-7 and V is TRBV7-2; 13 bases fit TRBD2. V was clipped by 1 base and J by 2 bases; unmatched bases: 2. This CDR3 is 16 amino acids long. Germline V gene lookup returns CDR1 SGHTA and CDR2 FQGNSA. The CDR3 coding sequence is TGTGCCAGCAGCTTAGACGGGACTAGCGGGACCTACGAGCAGTACTTC. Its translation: CASSLDGTSGTYEQYF. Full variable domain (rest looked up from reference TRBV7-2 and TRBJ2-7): GAGVSQSPSNKVTEKGKDVELRCDPISGHTALYWYRQSLGQGLEFLIYFQGNSAPDKSGLPSDRFSAERTGGSVSTLTIQRTQQEDSAVYLCASSLDGTSGTYEQYFGPGTRLTVT.

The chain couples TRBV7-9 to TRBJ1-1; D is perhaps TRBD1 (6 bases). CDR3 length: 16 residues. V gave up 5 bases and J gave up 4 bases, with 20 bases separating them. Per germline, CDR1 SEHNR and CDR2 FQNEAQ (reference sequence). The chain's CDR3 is CASSTAITGSGTEAFF. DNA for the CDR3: TGTGCCAGCAGCACCGCTATTACAGGGTCGGGCACTGAAGCTTTCTTT.

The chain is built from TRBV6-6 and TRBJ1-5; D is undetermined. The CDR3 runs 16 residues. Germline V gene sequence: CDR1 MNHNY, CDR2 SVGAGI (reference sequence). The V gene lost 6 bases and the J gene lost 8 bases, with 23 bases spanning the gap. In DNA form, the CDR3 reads TGTGCCAGCAGCCCTTGGAGGGTACGGAATCCTGAGCCCCAGCATTTT. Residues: CASSPWRVRNPEPQHF.

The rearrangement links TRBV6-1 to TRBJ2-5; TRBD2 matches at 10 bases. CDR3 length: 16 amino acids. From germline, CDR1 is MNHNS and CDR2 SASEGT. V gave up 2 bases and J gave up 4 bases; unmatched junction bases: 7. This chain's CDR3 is CASSERASGRGETQYF. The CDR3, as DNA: TGTGCCAGCAGTGAACGGGCTAGCGGGAGAGGAGAGACCCAGTACTTC.

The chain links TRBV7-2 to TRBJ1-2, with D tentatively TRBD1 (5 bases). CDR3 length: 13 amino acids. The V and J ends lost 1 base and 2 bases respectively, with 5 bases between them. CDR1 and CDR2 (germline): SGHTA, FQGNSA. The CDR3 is CASSLGGNYGYTF. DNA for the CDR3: TGTGCCAGCAGCTTAGGGGGCAACTATGGCTACACCTTC.

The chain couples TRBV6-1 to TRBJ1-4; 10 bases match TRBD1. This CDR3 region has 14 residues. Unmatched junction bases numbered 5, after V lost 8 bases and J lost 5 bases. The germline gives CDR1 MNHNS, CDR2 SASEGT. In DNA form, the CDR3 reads TGTGCCAGCGACCGGGACAGGGGAAATGAAAAACTGTTTTTT. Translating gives CASDRDRGNEKLFF.

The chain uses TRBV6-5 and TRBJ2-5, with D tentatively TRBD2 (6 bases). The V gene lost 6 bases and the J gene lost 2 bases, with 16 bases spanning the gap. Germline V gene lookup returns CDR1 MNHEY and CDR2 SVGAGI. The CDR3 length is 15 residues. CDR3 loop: CASRPYGGVQETQYF. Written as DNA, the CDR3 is TGTGCCAGCAGGCCCTACGGGGGAGTTCAAGAGACCCAGTACTTC.

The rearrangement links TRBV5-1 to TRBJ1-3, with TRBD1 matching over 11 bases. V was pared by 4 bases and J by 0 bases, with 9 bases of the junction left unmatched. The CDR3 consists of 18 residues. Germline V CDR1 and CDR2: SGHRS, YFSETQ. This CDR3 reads CASSGGTGGPYSGNTIYF. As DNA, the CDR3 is TGCGCCAGCAGCGGTGGGACAGGGGGGCCTTACTCTGGAAACACCATATATTTT.

The CDR3: CASSAGLVREGELFF. CDR3 DNA: TGTGCCAGCAGTGCCGGACTAGTGAGGGAGGGGGAGCTGTTTTTT. The chain carries TRBV27 and TRBJ2-2; 7 bases are a match to TRBD2. The V gene end was trimmed by 5 bases and the J gene end by 8 bases; junction bases not matched to a gene: 11. The germline CDR1 and CDR2 sequences are MNHEY and SMNVEV (reference sequence). The CDR3 spans 15 residues.

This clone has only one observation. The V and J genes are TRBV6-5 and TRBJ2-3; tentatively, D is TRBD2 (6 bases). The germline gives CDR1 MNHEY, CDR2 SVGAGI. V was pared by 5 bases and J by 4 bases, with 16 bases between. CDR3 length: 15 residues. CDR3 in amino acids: CASSKEGRIPDTQYF. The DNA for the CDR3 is TGTGCCAGCAGTAAGGAGGGCCGGATTCCAGATACGCAGTATTTT.

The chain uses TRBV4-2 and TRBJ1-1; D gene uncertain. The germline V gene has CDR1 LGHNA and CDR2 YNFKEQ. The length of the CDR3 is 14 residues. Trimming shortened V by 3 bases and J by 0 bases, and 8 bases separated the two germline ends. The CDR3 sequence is CASSQAGMNTEAFF. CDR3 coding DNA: TGTGCCAGCAGCCAGGCAGGAATGAACACTGAAGCTTTCTTT.

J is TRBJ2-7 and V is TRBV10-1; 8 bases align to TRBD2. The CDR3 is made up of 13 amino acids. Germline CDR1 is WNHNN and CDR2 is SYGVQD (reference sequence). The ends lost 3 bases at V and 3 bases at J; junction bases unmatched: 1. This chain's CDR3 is CASSDGTSYEQYF. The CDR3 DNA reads TGCGCCAGCAGTGACGGGACTAGCTACGAGCAGTACTTC.

DNA of the CDR3: TGTGCCAGCAGCTTAAGACAGGGGGCCCACGAGCAGTACTTC. Its translation: CASSLRQGAHEQYF. V is TRBV13 and J is TRBJ2-7; 10 nucleotides align to TRBD1. Germline values: CDR1 PRHDT, CDR2 FYEKMQ (reference sequence). This CDR3 is built from 14 residues. V shed 2 bases and J 5 bases; nucleotides not matched to a gene: 3.

CDR3 sequence reads: CASSITTGETQYF. DNA of the CDR3: TGTGCCAGCAGTATTACCACGGGGGAGACCCAGTACTTC. This chain uses TRBV11-2 with TRBJ2-5; perhaps TRBD2 as D (5 bases). The CDR3 contains 13 residues. V shed 6 bases and J shed 5 bases, with 13 bases lying between them. CDR1 SGHAT and CDR2 FQNNGV come from the germline V gene.

CDR3 amino acids: CAISGGREGTDTQYF. As DNA, the CDR3 is TGTGCCATCAGTGGAGGGCGGGAGGGCACAGATACGCAGTATTTT. This chain links TRBV10-3 with TRBJ2-3, with 8 nucleotides matching TRBD2. CDR3 length: 15 residues. The germline V gene encodes CDR1 ENHRY and CDR2 SYGVKD. V lost 4 bases to trimming and J lost 1 base; unmatched junction nucleotides: 4.

This CDR3 reads CASSLGLVVSETQYF. The DNA of the CDR3 is TGTGCCAGCAGTTTGGGACTAGTCGTTTCGGAGACCCAGTACTTC. The chain recombines TRBV27 with TRBJ2-5, with 8 bases aligning to TRBD2. CDR1 and CDR2 (germline): MNHEY, SMNVEV (reference sequence). CDR3 length: 15 amino acids. The V and J ends lost 3 bases and 5 bases, in that order; junction bases with no gene match: 8.

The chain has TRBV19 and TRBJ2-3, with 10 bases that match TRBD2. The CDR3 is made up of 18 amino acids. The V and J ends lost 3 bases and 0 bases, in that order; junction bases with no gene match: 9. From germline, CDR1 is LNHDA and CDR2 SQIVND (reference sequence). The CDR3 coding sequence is TGTGCCAGTAGTATGACCCTAGCGGGAGCCTCTAGCACAGATACGCAGTATTTT. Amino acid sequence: CASSMTLAGASSTDTQYF.

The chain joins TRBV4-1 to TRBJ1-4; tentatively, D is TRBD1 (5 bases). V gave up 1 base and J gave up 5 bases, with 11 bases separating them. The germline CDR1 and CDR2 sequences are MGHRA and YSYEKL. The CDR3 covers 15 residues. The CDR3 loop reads CASSQAGPANEKLFF. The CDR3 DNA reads TGCGCCAGCAGCCAAGCAGGGCCGGCAAATGAAAAACTGTTTTTT.

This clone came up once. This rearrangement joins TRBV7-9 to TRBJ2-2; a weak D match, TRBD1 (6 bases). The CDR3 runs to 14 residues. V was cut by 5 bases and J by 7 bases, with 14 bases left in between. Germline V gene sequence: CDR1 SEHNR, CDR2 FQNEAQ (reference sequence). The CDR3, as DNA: TGTGCCAGCAGCACACAGGGTTACGACGGGGAGCTGTTTTTT. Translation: CASSTQGYDGELFF.